This entry is about one T cell receptor (beta chain). The data stem from a study of CD8 T cells in Susac syndrome. V shed 2 bases, J shed 13 bases, and the junction held 14 bases outside the gene matches. The CDR3 is made up of 16 amino acids. Germline loops: CDR1 KGHSH, CDR2 LQKENI. Reverse transcription of roughly 0.5 to 1 ug RNA used random hexamers. Each CDR3 protein is one row after TCRdb ran MiXCR on the immunoSEQ multiplex PCR reads. Among about 240,000 distinct CDR3 sequences listed, about 95% were seen once. The material sequenced was CD4+ T cells from PBMCs. This sequence joins TRBV18 and TRBJ1-2, with TRBD1 matching 12 bases. The clonotype was recovered from a human donor with Susac syndrome. CDR3 region: CASSPGTGGPEYSCTF. As DNA, the CDR3 is TGTGCCAGCTCACCAGGGACAGGGGGCCCCGAATATTCCTGCACCTTC.